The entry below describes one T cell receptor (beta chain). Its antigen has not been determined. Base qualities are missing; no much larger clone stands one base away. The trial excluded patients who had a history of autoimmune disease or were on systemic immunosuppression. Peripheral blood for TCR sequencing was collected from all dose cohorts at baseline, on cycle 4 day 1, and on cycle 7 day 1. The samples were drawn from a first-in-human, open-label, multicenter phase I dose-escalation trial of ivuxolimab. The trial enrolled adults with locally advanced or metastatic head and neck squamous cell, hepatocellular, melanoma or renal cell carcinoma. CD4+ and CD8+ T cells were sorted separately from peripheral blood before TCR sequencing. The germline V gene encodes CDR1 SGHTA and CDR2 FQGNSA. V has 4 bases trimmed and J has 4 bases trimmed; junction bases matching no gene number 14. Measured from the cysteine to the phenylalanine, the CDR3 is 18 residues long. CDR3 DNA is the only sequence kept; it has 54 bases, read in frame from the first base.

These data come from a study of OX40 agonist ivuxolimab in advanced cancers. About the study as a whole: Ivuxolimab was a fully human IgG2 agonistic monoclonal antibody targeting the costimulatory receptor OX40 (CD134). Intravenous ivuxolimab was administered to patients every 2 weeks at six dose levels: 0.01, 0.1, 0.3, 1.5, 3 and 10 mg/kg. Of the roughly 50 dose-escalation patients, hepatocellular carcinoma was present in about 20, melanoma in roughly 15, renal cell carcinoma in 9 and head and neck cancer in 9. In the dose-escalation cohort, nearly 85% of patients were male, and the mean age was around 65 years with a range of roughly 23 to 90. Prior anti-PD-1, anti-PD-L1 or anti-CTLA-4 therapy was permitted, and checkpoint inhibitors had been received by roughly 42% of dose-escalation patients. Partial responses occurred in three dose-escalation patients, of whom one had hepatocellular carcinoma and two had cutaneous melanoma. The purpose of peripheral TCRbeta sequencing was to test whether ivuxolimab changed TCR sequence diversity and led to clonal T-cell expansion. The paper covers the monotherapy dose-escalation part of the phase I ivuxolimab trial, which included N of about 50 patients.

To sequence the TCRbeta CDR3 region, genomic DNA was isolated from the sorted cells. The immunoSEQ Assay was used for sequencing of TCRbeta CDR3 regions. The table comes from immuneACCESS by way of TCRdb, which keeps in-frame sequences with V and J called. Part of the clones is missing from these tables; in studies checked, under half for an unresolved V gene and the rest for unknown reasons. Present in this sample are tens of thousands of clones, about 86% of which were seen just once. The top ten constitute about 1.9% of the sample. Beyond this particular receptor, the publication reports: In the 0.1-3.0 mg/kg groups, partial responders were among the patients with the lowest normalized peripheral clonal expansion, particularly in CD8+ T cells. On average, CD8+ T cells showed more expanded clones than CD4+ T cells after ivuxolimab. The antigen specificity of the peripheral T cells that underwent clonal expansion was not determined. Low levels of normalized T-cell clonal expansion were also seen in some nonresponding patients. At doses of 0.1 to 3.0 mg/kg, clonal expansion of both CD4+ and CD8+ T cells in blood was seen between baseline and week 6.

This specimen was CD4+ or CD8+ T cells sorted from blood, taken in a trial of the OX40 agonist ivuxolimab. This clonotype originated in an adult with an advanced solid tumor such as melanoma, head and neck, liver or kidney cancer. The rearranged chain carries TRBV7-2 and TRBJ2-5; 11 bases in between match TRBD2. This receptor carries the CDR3 CASSSLSTTSGRRETQYF. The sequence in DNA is TGTGCCAGCAGCTCCTTATCGACCACTAGCGGGAGAAGAGAGACCCAGTACTTC. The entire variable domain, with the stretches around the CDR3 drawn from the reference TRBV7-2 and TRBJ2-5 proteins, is GAGVSQSPSNKVTEKGKDVELRCDPISGHTALYWYRQSLGQGLEFLIYFQGNSAPDKSGLPSDRFSAERTGGSVSTLTIQRTQQEDSAVYLCASSSLSTTSGRRETQYFGPGTRLLVL.